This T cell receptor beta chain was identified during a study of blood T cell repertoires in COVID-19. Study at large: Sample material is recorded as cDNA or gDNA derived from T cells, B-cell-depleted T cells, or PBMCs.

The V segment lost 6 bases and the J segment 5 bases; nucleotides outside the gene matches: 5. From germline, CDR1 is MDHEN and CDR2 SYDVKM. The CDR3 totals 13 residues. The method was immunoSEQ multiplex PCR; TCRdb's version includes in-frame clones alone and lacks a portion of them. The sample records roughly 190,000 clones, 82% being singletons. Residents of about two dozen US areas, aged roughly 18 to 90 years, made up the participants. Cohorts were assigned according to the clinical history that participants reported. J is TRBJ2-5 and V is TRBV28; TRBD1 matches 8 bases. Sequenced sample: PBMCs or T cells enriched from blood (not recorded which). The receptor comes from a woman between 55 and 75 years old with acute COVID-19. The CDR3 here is CASSQGAKETQYF. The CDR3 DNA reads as TGTGCCAGCAGCCAGGGGGCGAAGGAGACCCAGTACTTC.